This T cell receptor beta chain was retrieved from a study of blood T cell repertoires in COVID-19. In the study overall: Donors in the United States, Italy and Spain gave samples during acute or convalescent COVID-19. The analysed material was cDNA or gDNA that came from T cells, B-cell-depleted T cells, or PBMCs.

Germline V CDR1 and CDR2: LGHDT, YNNKEL (reference sequence). Trimming removed 3 bases from V and 5 bases from J; junction bases left unmatched: 5. The CDR3 consists of 14 residues. In the authors' workflow: How many nucleated cells were present was estimated from reference gene primer amplification. The data were produced by immunoSEQ multiplex PCR, yet TCRdb's version contains in-frame clones alone and is incomplete. V and J calls and clone size are those listed in that table; D and trimming were worked out from the DNA. The table includes about 250,000 clones, roughly four fifths detected once. V usage is TRBV3-1 (or the pseudogene TRBV3-2) and J usage is TRBJ2-3; 7 bases are shared with TRBD2. Specimen: peripheral blood. The receptor was isolated from a man aged 45 to 65 with active or convalescent COVID-19. CDR3 coding DNA: TGTGCCAGCAGCCAGCAGCGGGGCCGAGATACGCAGTATTTT. Its translation: CASSQQRGRDTQYF.